This T cell receptor (beta chain) emerged from a study of PD-L1 blockade in urothelial cancer. On the study more broadly: Males with urothelial cancer arising in the bladder constituted about nine tenths of the roughly 29 patients. Patients arrived having already received 0 to 3 prior chemotherapy regimens. Whole-study results and caveats: Sub-median blood TCR clonality before treatment predicted longer survival.

The protocol was immunoSEQ multiplex PCR, while the TCRdb copy is restricted to in-frame clones and leaves out a portion. Counted here are 29,000 or so clones, 79% occurring once; the ten biggest clones make up approximately 3.5%. Time point: peripheral blood 6 weeks after treatment start. Every patient provided from 1 to 8 samples, collected pretreatment and on-treatment. Trimming left V 1 base short and J 10 bases short, with 8 bases between. Germline CDR1 reads SGHTA; CDR2 reads FQGNSA. The CDR3 spans 13 residues. Concerning this clone: The antigen is unknown.

Here the sequenced sample was PBMCs, taken around atezolizumab (anti-PD-L1) treatment. The chain carries TRBV7-2 and TRBJ1-6; the D gene is possibly TRBD1 (6 bases). This TCR was sampled from a man between 65 and 85 years old with urothelial cancer. CDR3 loop: CASSLDRDSPLHF. The CDR3 DNA sequence: TGTGCCAGCAGCTTAGACAGGGACTCACCCCTCCACTTT.